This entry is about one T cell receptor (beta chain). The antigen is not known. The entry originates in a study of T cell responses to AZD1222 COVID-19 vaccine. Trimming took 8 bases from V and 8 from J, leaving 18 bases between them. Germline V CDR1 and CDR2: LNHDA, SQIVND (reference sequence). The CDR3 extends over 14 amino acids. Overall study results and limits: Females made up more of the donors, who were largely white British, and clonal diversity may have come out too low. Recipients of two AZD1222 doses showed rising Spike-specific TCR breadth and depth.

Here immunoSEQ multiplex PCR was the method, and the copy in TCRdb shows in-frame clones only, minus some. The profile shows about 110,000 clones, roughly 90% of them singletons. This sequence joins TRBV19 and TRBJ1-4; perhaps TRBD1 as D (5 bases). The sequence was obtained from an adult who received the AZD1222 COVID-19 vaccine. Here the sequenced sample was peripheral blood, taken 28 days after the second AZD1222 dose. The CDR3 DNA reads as TGTGCCAGTCGAAGAGGGGCCCTGGAGGAAAAACTGTTTTTT. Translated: CASRRGALEEKLFF.